A selection of T cell receptor beta chains follows, all from one sample in a study of Graves' ophthalmopathy and Graves' hyperthyroidism. MiXCR was run by TCRdb on the multiplex PCR reads, yielding one entry per CDR3 protein. The sample yields around 520,000 distinct CDR3 sequences, less than 45% seen once. Sequencing used peripheral blood or thyroid tissue (not recorded which). The receptors stem from an adult man with Graves' hyperthyroidism. Both conserved end residues are part of each CDR3. Fields, in order: D gene, J gene, clone size, V gene, CDR3 DNA, CDR3 protein. The D gene is left open where the match is weak. Some rows mark clone size as missing; the rest say once, few, many or name a class of expanded clone.

- TRBJ1-2 many TRBV11-2 TGTGCCACTACCCCCGCAGGGAGCTACTATGGCTACACCTTC CATTPAGSYYGYTF
- TRBJ2-5 - TRBV9 TGTGCCAGCGGCGGGAAGGAGGAGACCCAGTACTTC CASGGKEETQYF
- TRBJ1-5 - TRBV19 TGTGCCAGTAGACCCCTTTCCACAGCTAGCAATCAGTCCCAGCATTTT CASRPLSTASNQSQHF
- TRBJ2-6 many TRBV7-3 TGTGCTAGCAGCTTAGATAGCTCTGGGGCCAACGTCCTGACTTTC CASSLDSSGANVLTF
- TRBJ1-1 many TRBV6-5 TGTGCCAGCAGTGGGACACCGAGCAGTAAAGCTTTCTTT CASSGTPSSKAFF
TRBD2 TRBJ2-5 few TRBV5-6 TGTGCCAGCAGCTTGGCCTTGGGACTAGCGGGAGCAGAGACCCAGTACTTC CASSLALGLAGAETQYF
- TRBJ2-5 - TRBV7-9 TGTGCTAGCAGCTATGCTAGGGAGACCCAGTACTTC CASSYARETQYF
TRBD1 TRBJ2-2 many TRBV19 TGTGCCAGTAGTACTAGACAGGGGGGTGACACCGGGGAGCTGTTTTTT CASSTRQGGDTGELFF
TRBD1 TRBJ1-3 few TRBV6-1 TGTGCCAGCAGTGAAGAAAGGGGGCTCCGCTCTGGAAACACCATATATTTT CASSEERGLRSGNTIYF
- TRBJ2-1 - TRBV12-3/TRBV12-4 TGTGCCAGCAGCCCAGGGGCCGGGGAGCAGTTCTTC CASSPGAGEQFF
TRBD1 TRBJ2-5 - TRBV7-2 TGTGCCAGCAGCCACCGGGGAGGGACAGGGGGCGACCAAGAGACCCAGTACTTC CASSHRGGTGGDQETQYF
- TRBJ1-1 many TRBV9 TGTGCCAGCAGCGTATCGGGTGGCCGGACTGAAGCTTTCTTT CASSVSGGRTEAFF
TRBD1 TRBJ1-1 - TRBV29-1 TGCAGTGCTCCAGGACAGGGAGGCGGCGCTGAAGCTTTCTTT CSAPGQGGGAEAFF
- TRBJ1-1 - TRBV6-5 TGTGCCAGCAGTCGACCAGGGCGTGATGAAGCTTTCTTT CASSRPGRDEAFF
- TRBJ1-5 - TRBV27 TGTGCCAGCAGTTTTCAGGGGAGCAATCAGCCCCAGCATTTT CASSFQGSNQPQHF
TRBD2 TRBJ2-5 many TRBV20-1 TGCAGTGCTAGTCCACTAGCGGGCCAAAAAGAGACCCAGTACTTC CSASPLAGQKETQYF
- TRBJ2-5 many TRBV20-1 TGCAGTGCTAGTTGGCAACAAGAGACCCAGTACTTC CSASWQQETQYF
- TRBJ1-1 many TRBV4-2 TGTGCCAGCAGCCAGGGACAAGGGGCCTTGAACACTGAAGCTTTCTTT CASSQGQGALNTEAFF
- TRBJ1-2 - TRBV7-9 TGTGCCAGCAGCATTAGGGGGATGTGGGATGGCTACACCTTC CASSIRGMWDGYTF
- TRBJ1-5 many TRBV24-1 TGTGCCACCAGTGACTCCGGGGAGGGGGGCGATCAGCCCCAGCATTTT CATSDSGEGGDQPQHF
TRBD2 TRBJ2-7 - TRBV6-5 TGTGCCAGCAGCACACTAGCGGGAGCCCCCTACGAGCAGTACTTC CASSTLAGAPYEQYF
TRBD1 TRBJ1-4 many TRBV7-8 TGTGCCAGCAGCGCAGACAGGGGGCAAAGGGAAAAACTGTTTTTT CASSADRGQREKLFF
- TRBJ1-4 - TRBV2 TGTGCCAGCAGCGGAGGGGCTAGCGGTGAAAAACTGTTTTTT CASSGGASGEKLFF
- TRBJ2-3 many TRBV10-3 TGTGCCATCAGTGAGTCCCGACTGGTCCTAGGCACAGATACGCAGTATTTT CAISESRLVLGTDTQYF
- TRBJ2-7 many TRBV20-1 TGCAGTGCTAGAGTTGATGCAAGCTCCTACGAGCAGTACTTC CSARVDASSYEQYF
TRBD1 TRBJ2-5 few TRBV15 TGTGCCACCAGCTGGGGACAGGAAGAGACCCAGTACTTC CATSWGQEETQYF
- TRBJ1-4 - TRBV29-1 TGCAGCGTTAGGAGGACAACTAATGAAAAACTGTTTTTT CSVRRTTNEKLFF
TRBD1 TRBJ1-2 - TRBV29-1 TGCAGCGTTCGAGGGGGCGGCGGCTACACCTTC CSVRGGGGYTF